This T cell receptor beta chain appears in the sequencing data of a study of blood T cells in healthy people across ages. Study-wide results and limits: A greater number of naive CD4+ cells and higher diversity distinguished long-lived donors from aged donors.

A single count supports this clonotype. As yet, its antigen is unknown. Germline V gene lookup returns CDR1 SGHVS and CDR2 FNYEAQ. This CDR3 has 16 residues. J was trimmed by 10 bases and V by 5 bases; bases with no gene match: 12. Through a sample-barcoded 5' primer and a J-beta primer mix, a second PCR was run for about 6 to 12 cycles. Each CDR3 protein is one row after TCRdb ran MiXCR on the 5' RACE reads. The sample lists hundreds of thousands of distinct CDR3 sequences, approximately 50% occurring once. Sequencing was carried out using blood. This clonotype was sampled from a woman between 55 and 75 years old in good health. J is TRBJ1-6 and V is TRBV7-6, with TRBD1 identical over 9 bases. The CDR3 sequence: CASSQQGQGAGSPLHF. The CDR3 region has the DNA TGTGCCAGCAGCCAACAGGGACAGGGAGCTGGCTCACCCCTCCACTTT. Using reference TRBV7-6 and TRBJ1-6 for the parts outside the CDR3, the full variable domain is GAGVSQSPRYKVTKRGQDVALRCDPISGHVSLYWYRQALGQGPEFLTYFNYEAQQDKSGLPNDRFSAERPEGSISTLTIQRTEQRDSAMYRCASSQQGQGAGSPLHFGNGTRLTVT.